Relative to its sample, the clone carrying this T cell receptor (beta chain) is medium-sized. These data belong to a study of T cell responses to AZD1222 COVID-19 vaccine. CDR1 and CDR2 from the germline V gene are LNHNV and YYDKDF (reference sequence). The V end lost 2 bases, the J end lost 1 base, and 16 bases lay between the germline ends. The CDR3 spans 17 residues. Using immunoSEQ multiplex PCR, the repertoire was profiled, and TCRdb retains in-frame clones only, with some absent. In the table there are 95,000 to 150,000 clones, about nine tenths of which are singletons. This chain joins TRBV15 and TRBJ2-3, with TRBD2 as a possible D gene (7 bases). Specimen: peripheral blood, collected on day 0 of MenACWY control vaccination. The sequence was collected from an adult in good health. The CDR3 nucleotides are TGTGCCACCAGCAGATTATTTAGGGGGGGTGGCACAGATACGCAGTATTTT. Translated, it gives CATSRLFRGGGTDTQYF.